This TCR beta chain was profiled in a study of blood T cell repertoires in COVID-19. Study in general: There were acute and convalescent COVID-19 samples, and they came from the United States, Italy and Spain. T cells, B-cell-depleted T cells, or PBMCs supplied cDNA or gDNA.

In the original analysis: The authors estimated nucleated cell counts from reference gene primer amplification. Assay: immunoSEQ multiplex PCR; the TCRdb copy retains only in-frame clones and omits some. The V and J calls and the clone size are those of that table, but D and trimming were determined from the DNA. The sample carries over 15,000 clones, 70% to 85% recorded once. This sequence was found in a human donor in a cohort sampled during active COVID-19. Sequencing was done on a sample of peripheral blood.

CDR3: CASTKGDSEAFF. DNA of the CDR3: TGTGCCAGCACCAAGGGGGATTCCGAAGCTTTCTTT. This chain joins TRBV6-5 and TRBJ1-1, with D perhaps matching TRBD1 (6 bases). Germline-derived CDR1 and CDR2 are MNHEY and SVGAGI. The germline V and J ends were trimmed by 7 bases and 8 bases, with 14 bases remaining between them. CDR3 size: 12 residues.